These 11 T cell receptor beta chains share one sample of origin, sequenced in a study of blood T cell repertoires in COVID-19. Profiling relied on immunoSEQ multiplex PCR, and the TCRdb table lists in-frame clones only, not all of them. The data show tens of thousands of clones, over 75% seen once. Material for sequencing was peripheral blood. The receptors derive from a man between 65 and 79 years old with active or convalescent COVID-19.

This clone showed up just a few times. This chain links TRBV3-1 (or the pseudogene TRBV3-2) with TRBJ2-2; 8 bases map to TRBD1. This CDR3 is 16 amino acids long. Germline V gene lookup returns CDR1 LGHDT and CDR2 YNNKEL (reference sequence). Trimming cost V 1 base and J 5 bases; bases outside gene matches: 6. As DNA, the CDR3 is TGTGCCAGCAGCCAAGTGATTCAGGGGGCAACCGGGGAGCTGTTTTTT. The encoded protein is CASSQVIQGATGELFF.

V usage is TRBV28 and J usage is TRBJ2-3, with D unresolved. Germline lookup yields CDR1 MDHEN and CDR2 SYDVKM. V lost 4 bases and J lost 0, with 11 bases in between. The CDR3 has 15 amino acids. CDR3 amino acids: CASSSDTKSTDTQYF. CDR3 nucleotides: TGTGCCAGCAGTTCCGACACGAAAAGCACAGATACGCAGTATTTT.

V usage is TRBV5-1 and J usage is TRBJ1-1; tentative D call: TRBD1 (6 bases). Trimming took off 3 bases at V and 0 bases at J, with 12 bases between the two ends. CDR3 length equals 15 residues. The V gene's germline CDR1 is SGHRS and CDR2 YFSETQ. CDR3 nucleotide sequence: TGCGCCAGCAGCTCCCACGGGACAATGAACACTGAAGCTTTCTTT. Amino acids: CASSSHGTMNTEAFF.

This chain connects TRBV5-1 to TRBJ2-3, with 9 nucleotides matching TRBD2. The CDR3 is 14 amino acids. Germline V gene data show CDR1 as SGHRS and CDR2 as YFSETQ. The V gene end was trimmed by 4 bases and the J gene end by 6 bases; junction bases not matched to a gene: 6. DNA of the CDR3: TGCGCCAGCAGCCCCGGGACTAGCTCCGATACGCAGTATTTT. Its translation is CASSPGTSSDTQYF.

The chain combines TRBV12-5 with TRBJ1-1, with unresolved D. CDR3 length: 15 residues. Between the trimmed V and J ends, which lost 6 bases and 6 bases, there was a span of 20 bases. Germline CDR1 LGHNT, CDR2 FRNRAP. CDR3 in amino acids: CASGMNGKYLSEAFF. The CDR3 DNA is TGTGCTAGTGGGATGAACGGTAAATATCTGTCTGAAGCTTTCTTT. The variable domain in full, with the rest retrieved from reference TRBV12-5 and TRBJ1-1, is DARVTQTPRHKVTEMGQEVTMRCQPILGHNTVFWYRQTMMQGLELLAYFRNRAPLDDSGMPKDRFSAEMPDATLATLKIQPSEPRDSAVYFCASGMNGKYLSEAFFGQGTRLTVV.

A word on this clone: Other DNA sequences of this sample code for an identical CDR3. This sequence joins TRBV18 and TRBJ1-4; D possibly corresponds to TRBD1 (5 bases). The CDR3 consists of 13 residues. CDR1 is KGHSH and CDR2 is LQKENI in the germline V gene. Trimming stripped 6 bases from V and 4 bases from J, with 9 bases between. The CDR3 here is CASSRGVNEKLFF. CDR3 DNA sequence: TGTGCCAGCTCGCGGGGGGTTAATGAAAAACTGTTTTTT. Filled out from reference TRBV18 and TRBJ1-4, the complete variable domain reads NAGVMQNPRHLVRRRGQEARLRCSPMKGHSHVYWYRQLPEEGLKFMVYLQKENIIDESGMPKERFSAEFPKEGPSILRIQQVVRGDSAAYFCASSRGVNEKLFFGSGTQLSVL.

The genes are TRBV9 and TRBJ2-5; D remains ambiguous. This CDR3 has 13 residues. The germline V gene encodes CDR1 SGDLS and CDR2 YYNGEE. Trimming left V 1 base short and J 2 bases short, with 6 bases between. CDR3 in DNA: TGTGCCAGCAGCGTATCCGTACAAGAGACCCAGTACTTC. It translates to CASSVSVQETQYF.

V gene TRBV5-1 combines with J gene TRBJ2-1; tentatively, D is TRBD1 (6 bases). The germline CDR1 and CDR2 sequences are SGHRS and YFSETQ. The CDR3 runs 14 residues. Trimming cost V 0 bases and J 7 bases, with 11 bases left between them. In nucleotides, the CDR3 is TGCGCCAGCAGCTTGGTTGCAGGGGTAAATGAGCAGTTCTTC. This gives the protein CASSLVAGVNEQFF.

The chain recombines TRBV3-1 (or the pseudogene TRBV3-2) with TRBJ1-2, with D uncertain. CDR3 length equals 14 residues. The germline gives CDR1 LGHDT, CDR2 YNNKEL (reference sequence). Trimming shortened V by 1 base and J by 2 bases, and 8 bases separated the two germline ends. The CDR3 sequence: CASSQGGGNYGYTF. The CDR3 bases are TGTGCCAGCAGCCAAGGTGGAGGGAACTATGGCTACACCTTC.

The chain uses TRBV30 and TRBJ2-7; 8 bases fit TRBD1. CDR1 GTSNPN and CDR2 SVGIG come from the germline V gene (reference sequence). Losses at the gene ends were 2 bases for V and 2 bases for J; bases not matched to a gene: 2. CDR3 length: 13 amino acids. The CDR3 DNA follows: TGTGCCTGGAGTCACAGGGGGACCTACGAGCAGTACTTC. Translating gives CAWSHRGTYEQYF.

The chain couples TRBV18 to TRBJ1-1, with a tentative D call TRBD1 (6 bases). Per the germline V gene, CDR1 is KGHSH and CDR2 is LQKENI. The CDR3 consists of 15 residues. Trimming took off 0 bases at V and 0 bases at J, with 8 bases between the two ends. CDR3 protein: CASSPPRGMNTEAFF. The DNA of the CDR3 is TGTGCCAGCTCACCACCAAGGGGGATGAACACTGAAGCTTTCTTT.